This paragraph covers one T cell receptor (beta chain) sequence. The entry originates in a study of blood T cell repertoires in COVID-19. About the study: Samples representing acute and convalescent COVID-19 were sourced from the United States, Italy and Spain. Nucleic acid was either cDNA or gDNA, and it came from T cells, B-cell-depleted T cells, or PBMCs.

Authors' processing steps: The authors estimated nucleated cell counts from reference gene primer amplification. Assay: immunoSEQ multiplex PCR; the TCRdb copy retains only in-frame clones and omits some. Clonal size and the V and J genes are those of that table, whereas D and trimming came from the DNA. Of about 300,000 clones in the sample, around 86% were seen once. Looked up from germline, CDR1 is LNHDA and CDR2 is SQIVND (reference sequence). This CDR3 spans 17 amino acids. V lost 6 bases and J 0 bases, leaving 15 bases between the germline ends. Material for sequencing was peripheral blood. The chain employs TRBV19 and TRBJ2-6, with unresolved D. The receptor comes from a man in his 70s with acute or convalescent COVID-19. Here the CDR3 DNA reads TGTGCCAGTAGCGGTCTTAGTGGTCTCTCTGGGGCCAACGTCCTGACTTTC. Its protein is CASSGLSGLSGANVLTF. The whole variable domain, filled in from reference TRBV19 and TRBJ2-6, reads DGGITQSPKYLFRKEGQNVTLSCEQNLNHDAMYWYRQDPGQGLRLIYYSQIVNDFQKGDIAEGYSVSREKKESFPLTVTSAQKNPTAFYLCASSGLSGLSGANVLTFGAGSRLTVL.